The 32 T cell receptor beta chains below all came from one sample that was sequenced in a study of T cells in Graves' hyperthyroidism and ophthalmopathy. RNA transcripts served as the template for amplifying TCR beta CDR3 regions. The HTBI primer set drove a first-round RT-PCR of the TCR CDR3. TCRdb ran MiXCR on the multiplex PCR reads and lists one entry per CDR3 protein. The data show fewer than 450,000 distinct CDR3 sequences, 15% to 20% seen once. Input material: blood. These receptor sequences come from a man younger than 35 with Graves' ophthalmopathy.

This clonotype was counted between two and nine times. The J gene is TRBJ1-2, the V gene TRBV6-1; D is possibly TRBD1 (6 bases). V shed 6 bases and J shed 8 bases, with 16 bases lying between them. The CDR3 extends over 13 amino acids. From germline, CDR1 is MNHNS and CDR2 SASEGT. CDR3 coding DNA: TGTGCCAGCAGGATAACAGGGACTACGGGCTACACCTTC. Translated: CASRITGTTGYTF.

About this clonotype: One junction end does not reproduce the germline sequence, and a read error may be involved. This chain connects TRBV7-9 to TRBJ2-2, with a tentative D call TRBD2 (6 bases). Germline lookup yields CDR1 SEHNR and CDR2 FQNEAQ (reference sequence). This CDR3 comprises 13 residues. The CDR3 DNA reads as TGTGCCAGCAGCTTCCACAACACCGGGGGGCTGTTTTTT. Translated: CASSFHNTGGLFF.

This clonotype was seen at least ten times. The J gene is TRBJ1-1, the V gene TRBV2; the match to TRBD1 covers 12 bases. In germline, CDR1 is SNHLY, CDR2 FYNNEI. CDR3 length: 14 amino acids. The J segment lost 7 bases and the V segment lost 8 bases, leaving 8 bases of the junction unmatched. The CDR3 is CASGQGDRGLEAFF. CDR3 coding DNA: TGTGCCAGCGGGCAAGGGGACAGGGGGCTTGAAGCTTTCTTT.

The rearrangement links TRBV11-2 to TRBJ1-4; no reliable D call. CDR1 is SGHAT and CDR2 is FQNNGV in the germline V gene. V was trimmed by 5 bases and J by 3 bases, leaving 16 bases between them. The CDR3 is made up of 16 amino acids. The CDR3 DNA reads as TGTGCCAGCAGCCCCCACTGGGCGGATTCTAATGAAAAACTGTTTTTT. Encoded protein: CASSPHWADSNEKLFF.

This clonotype was seen repeatedly, ten times or more. The chain joins TRBV12-3 or TRBV12-4 to TRBJ2-1; 7 bases agree with TRBD1. V gave up 7 bases and J gave up 6 bases; unmatched junction bases: 9. The length of the CDR3 is 14 residues. The CDR3 region is CASTQWGQPNEQFF. The CDR3 DNA follows: TGTGCCAGCACCCAATGGGGACAGCCCAATGAGCAGTTCTTC.

Comments on this clonotype: A much bigger clone sits one base away, suggesting this may be a read error. V is TRBV7-3 and J is TRBJ2-7; 10 bases are shared with TRBD2. Germline V gene data show CDR1 as SGHTA and CDR2 as FQGTGA. The CDR3 sequence is 16 residues long. As DNA, the CDR3 is TGTGTCAGCAGCTCCCAGACTAGCGGGTACTCCTACGAGCAGTACTTC. It specifies CVSSSQTSGYSYEQYF.

The chain employs TRBV27 and TRBJ1-2; D not certain. V lost 2 bases and J lost 4, with 14 bases in between. Germline V gene sequence: CDR1 MNHEY, CDR2 SMNVEV (reference sequence). CDR3 length: 15 amino acids. Written as DNA, the CDR3 is TGTGCCAGCAGTTTAACGGAATCGGAGACCTATGGCTACACCTTC. Translation: CASSLTESETYGYTF.

The CDR3 protein is CASSVTGSVNYGYTF. In DNA form, the CDR3 reads TGCGCCAGCAGCGTGACAGGATCTGTGAACTATGGCTACACCTTC. V usage is TRBV4-1 and J usage is TRBJ1-2; the D gene is possibly TRBD1 (6 bases). This CDR3 is 15 amino acids long. Germline-derived CDR1 and CDR2 are MGHRA and YSYEKL. The germline V and J ends were trimmed by 5 bases and 2 bases, with 15 bases remaining between them.

This clonotype was detected ten times or more. The chain couples TRBV6-1 to TRBJ2-1; 9 bases line up with TRBD2. The V gene end was trimmed by 5 bases and the J gene end by 8 bases; junction bases not matched to a gene: 10. The V gene's germline CDR1 is MNHNS and CDR2 SASEGT. The length of the CDR3 is 15 residues. The CDR3: CASSSGGYPGDEQFF. DNA for the CDR3: TGTGCCAGCAGTAGCGGGGGGTACCCGGGGGATGAGCAGTTCTTC.

The chain links TRBV19 to TRBJ2-1; possibly TRBD1 for D (6 bases). V dropped 8 bases and J dropped 0 bases, with 14 bases sitting between them. The germline CDR1 and CDR2 sequences are LNHDA and SQIVND (reference sequence). There are 15 residues in the CDR3. In nucleotides, the CDR3 is TGTGCCAGTCAGACTCAGGGGTTCTCCTACAATGAGCAGTTCTTC. It encodes CASQTQGFSYNEQFF.

The chain uses TRBV4-1 and TRBJ2-7; 10 nucleotides match TRBD1. The junction had 9 bases not matched to a gene; V was cut back by 5 bases and J by 5 bases. The CDR3 extends over 15 amino acids. The germline CDR1 and CDR2 sequences are MGHRA and YSYEKL. This CDR3 reads CASSYGTGAGDEQYF. DNA of the CDR3: TGCGCCAGCAGCTACGGGACAGGGGCAGGGGACGAGCAGTACTTC.

This chain connects TRBV19 to TRBJ2-2, with D tentatively TRBD1 (5 bases). From germline, CDR1 is LNHDA and CDR2 SQIVND (reference sequence). The germline V and J ends were trimmed by 6 bases and 3 bases, with 14 bases remaining between them. The CDR3 is 15 residues long. CDR3 protein: CASRAGGRDTGELFF. CDR3 DNA sequence: TGTGCCAGTAGGGCAGGCGGCAGGGACACCGGGGAGCTGTTTTTT. Variable domain in full (rest from reference TRBV19 and TRBJ2-2): DGGITQSPKYLFRKEGQNVTLSCEQNLNHDAMYWYRQDPGQGLRLIYYSQIVNDFQKGDIAEGYSVSREKKESFPLTVTSAQKNPTAFYLCASRAGGRDTGELFFGEGSRLTVL.

The chain joins TRBV11-2 to TRBJ2-1, with 10 nucleotides matching TRBD1. The CDR3 is 18 amino acids. V was clipped by 3 bases and J by 1 base; unmatched bases: 9. Germline CDR1 and CDR2: SGHAT and FQNNGV. The CDR3 loop is CASSLEYPGQGSYNEQFF. The CDR3 coding sequence is TGTGCCAGCAGCTTGGAATACCCGGGACAGGGGTCCTACAATGAGCAGTTCTTC.

This rearrangement joins TRBV12-3 or TRBV12-4 to TRBJ1-4; no firm D call. Trimming pared 1 base from V and 13 bases from J, leaving 16 bases between. This CDR3 spans 14 amino acids. This CDR3 reads CASSLVSLSERLFF. The CDR3 coding sequence is TGTGCCAGCAGTTTAGTAAGTCTTTCCGAGAGACTGTTTTTT.

This clonotype was picked up many times. V gene TRBV7-2 combines with J gene TRBJ1-2; a possible D gene is TRBD1 (5 bases). Looked up from germline, CDR1 is SGHTA and CDR2 is FQGNSA. There are 15 residues in the CDR3. Trimming removed 1 base at V and 4 bases at J, with 13 bases between. The CDR3 reads CASSLGSGTGYGYTF. In DNA form, the CDR3 reads TGTGCCAGCAGCTTAGGGTCGGGGACGGGCTATGGCTACACCTTC.

This clonotype was detected many times. The chain is built from TRBV20-1 and TRBJ1-2; 9 nucleotides agree with TRBD1. After removal of 4 bases from V and 2 bases from J, the junction contained 5 bases not matched to a gene. The CDR3 spans 14 residues. Per germline, CDR1 DFQATT and CDR2 SNEGSKA (reference sequence). The CDR3 protein is CSATLQGANYGYTF. CDR3 nucleotide sequence: TGCAGTGCTACACTACAGGGGGCAAACTATGGCTACACCTTC.

The chain joins TRBV6-9 to TRBJ2-7; D possibly uses TRBD1 or TRBD2 (6 bases each). The CDR3 length is 12 residues. From germline, CDR1 is MNHGY and CDR2 SVAAGI. With 2 bases removed from V and 7 bases from J, the gap between germline ends came to 9 bases. DNA for the CDR3: TGTGCCAGCAGTTATGGGGGGCGGGAGCAGTACTTC. It is translated as CASSYGGREQYF.

This clonotype was seen a handful of times. V and J are TRBV7-9 and TRBJ2-7; 8 bases line up with TRBD1. CDR3 length equals 16 residues. Germline-derived CDR1 and CDR2 are SEHNR and FQNEAQ (reference sequence). J was trimmed by 2 bases and V by 5 bases; bases with no gene match: 11. The CDR3 DNA reads TGTGCCAGCAGCCCGCCCCGGGACAGGTCTACCTACGAGCAGTACTTC. This codes for CASSPPRDRSTYEQYF.

This clonotype has ten or more counts. The CDR3 DNA reads TGTGCCAGCAGTTACGCACGTACAGGGAGGACCGGGGAGCTGTTTTTT. Translating gives CASSYARTGRTGELFF. The chain joins TRBV6-5 to TRBJ2-2, with D perhaps being TRBD1 or TRBD2 (6 bases each). CDR1 and CDR2 (germline): MNHEY, SVGAGI. V lost 2 bases to trimming and J lost 5 bases, with 15 bases between them. The CDR3 covers 16 residues.

This clonotype occurred a few times. The V call is TRBV6-6, the J call TRBJ2-2, with 12 positions matching TRBD2. V shed 2 bases, J shed 6 bases, and the junction held 4 bases outside the gene matches. The CDR3 sequence is 16 residues long. Germline V gene lookup returns CDR1 MNHNY and CDR2 SVGAGI (reference sequence). The DNA for the CDR3 is TGTGCCAGCAGTTACCCTACTAGCGGGGGGTCCGGGGAGCTGTTTTTT. Translated, it gives CASSYPTSGGSGELFF.

The rearrangement joins TRBV14 to TRBJ2-1; 13 bases are a match to TRBD2. V trimming: 1 base; J trimming: 4 bases; junction bases outside the gene matches: 7. CDR1 and CDR2 from the germline V gene are SGHDN and FVKESK. CDR3 length: 18 amino acids. The CDR3 spells CASSQVPGTSGVYNEQFF. CDR3 nucleotide sequence: TGTGCCAGCAGCCAAGTGCCTGGGACTAGCGGGGTATACAATGAGCAGTTCTTC.

J is TRBJ2-7 and V is TRBV4-1; 9 bases are a match to TRBD1. Per the germline V gene, CDR1 is MGHRA and CDR2 is YSYEKL. Unmatched junction bases numbered 10, after V lost 4 bases and J lost 0 bases. The CDR3 has 17 residues. This CDR3 reads CASSRASGTGSSYEQYF. The DNA of the CDR3 is TGCGCCAGCAGCCGAGCTTCCGGGACAGGGAGCTCCTACGAGCAGTACTTC.

This clonotype was detected a few times. In DNA form, the CDR3 reads TGTGCCAGCAGCTCCCTGACAGAACAGCCCCAGCATTTT. It yields the protein CASSSLTEQPQHF. The chain recombines TRBV7-9 with TRBJ1-5; tentatively, D is TRBD1 (5 bases). CDR3 length: 13 residues. V dropped 4 bases and J dropped 7 bases, with 11 bases sitting between them. Germline CDR1 and CDR2: SEHNR and FQNEAQ (reference sequence).

This clonotype was recorded at least ten times. The chain carries TRBV5-6 and TRBJ1-5; 7 positions agree with TRBD1. V lost 4 bases, J lost 3 bases, and 10 bases stayed unmatched. The CDR3 is 16 residues long. Germline V gene data show CDR1 as SGHDT and CDR2 as YYEEEE. The CDR3 reads CASSPEQDRYNQPQHF. The DNA of the CDR3 is TGTGCCAGCAGCCCGGAACAGGACAGGTACAATCAGCCCCAGCATTTT.

V and J are TRBV27 and TRBJ2-1, with D possibly TRBD2 on 5 matching bases. Looked up from germline, CDR1 is MNHEY and CDR2 is SMNVEV (reference sequence). The CDR3 is 17 amino acids. V lost 0 bases, J lost 0 bases, and 12 bases lay in between. CDR3 region: CASSLSEAQTSYNEQFF. CDR3 sequence (DNA): TGTGCCAGCAGTTTATCGGAGGCTCAGACCTCCTACAATGAGCAGTTCTTC.

This clonotype came up a few times. The rearrangement links TRBV2 to TRBJ1-1; TRBD1 matches 9 bases. The CDR3 sequence is 12 residues long. J was trimmed by 7 bases and V by 7 bases; bases with no gene match: 4. Germline CDR1 is SNHLY and CDR2 is FYNNEI. This chain's CDR3 is CASNHRGLEAFF. CDR3 nucleotide sequence: TGTGCCAGCAATCACAGGGGGCTTGAAGCTTTCTTT.

This clonotype was seen ten or more times. The chain joins TRBV11-2 to TRBJ2-7; D tentatively reads TRBD1 or TRBD2 (7 bases each). V was pared by 2 bases and J by 2 bases, with 16 bases between. Per germline, CDR1 SGHAT and CDR2 FQNNGV. There are 16 residues in the CDR3. The CDR3 nucleotides are TGTGCCAGCAGCTTACCCCGGGGAGGGGGCGCCTACGAGCAGTACTTC. Translated, it gives CASSLPRGGGAYEQYF.

This clonotype was observed many times. This chain joins TRBV24-1 and TRBJ2-3; TRBD2 might be the D (5 bases). V was cut by 3 bases and J by 4 bases, with 16 bases left in between. The CDR3 is 16 residues long. Germline loops: CDR1 KGHDR, CDR2 SFDVKD. Here the CDR3 reads CATSDVDKEGPDTQYF. The CDR3, as DNA: TGTGCCACCAGTGATGTCGACAAAGAGGGCCCAGATACGCAGTATTTT.

This clonotype was seen at least ten times. The rearrangement links TRBV11-1 to TRBJ1-2, with D hard to call. Germline V gives CDR1 SGHAT, CDR2 FQDESV (reference sequence). CDR3 length equals 12 residues. Trimming stripped 4 bases from V and 2 bases from J, with 5 bases between. The CDR3 loop is CASSSLNYGYTF. Written as DNA, the CDR3 is TGTGCCAGCAGCTCCCTGAACTATGGCTACACCTTC.

This clonotype occurred a few times. This sequence joins TRBV28 and TRBJ1-6; TRBD1 aligns across 8 bases. After removal of 6 bases from V and 5 bases from J, the junction contained 6 bases not matched to a gene. Germline CDR1 is MDHEN and CDR2 is SYDVKM. CDR3 length: 15 residues. CDR3 sequence reads: CASSPQDRDNSPLHF. The CDR3 DNA reads as TGTGCCAGCAGCCCCCAGGACAGGGATAATTCACCCCTCCACTTT.

This clonotype was seen at least ten times. V gene TRBV11-2 combines with J gene TRBJ1-6, with D hard to call. The length of the CDR3 is 11 residues. Trimming cost V 6 bases and J 6 bases, with 3 bases left between them. Germline assignment: CDR1 SGHAT and CDR2 FQNNGV. The CDR3 region has the DNA TGTGCCAGCAGTTCTAATTCACCCCTCCACTTT. Amino acids: CASSSNSPLHF.

The gene calls are TRBV18 and TRBJ2-7; D may be TRBD2 (7 bases). This CDR3 contains 14 residues. Trimming took 0 bases from V and 6 from J, leaving 12 bases between them. Germline V CDR1 and CDR2: KGHSH, LQKENI. CDR3 amino acids: CASSPPGGRAEQYF. The CDR3 bases are TGTGCCAGCTCACCACCCGGGGGGCGGGCCGAGCAGTACTTC.